What follows are 22 T cell receptor beta chains derived from one specimen sequenced in a study of technical replicates of blood from several donors. TCRdb's copy holds only in-frame clones and misses some; the assay was immunoSEQ multiplex PCR. The table lists more than 90,000 clones, 90% to 97% of them singletons, with roughly 0.2% in the top ten. The sample comprised T cells isolated from PBMCs. The receptor set was obtained from a human donor in good health.

The rearrangement links TRBV7-9 to TRBJ2-3; 7 nucleotides align to TRBD1. The CDR3 contains 15 residues. The V gene's germline CDR1 is SEHNR and CDR2 FQNEAQ (reference sequence). The trim removed 5 bases at V and 1 base at J, leaving 6 bases unmatched. CDR3 DNA sequence: TGTGCCAGCAGCACGACAGGGCTGGGCACAGATACGCAGTATTTT. As protein: CASSTTGLGTDTQYF.

This clone was counted a single time. The CDR3 is CASSLDGGANNEQFF. The CDR3 nucleotides read TGCGCCAGCAGCTTGGACGGGGGGGCCAACAATGAGCAGTTCTTC. The V gene is TRBV5-1, the J gene TRBJ2-1; TRBD2 aligns across 8 bases. In germline, CDR1 is SGHRS, CDR2 YFSETQ. J was trimmed by 5 bases and V by 0 bases; bases with no gene match: 4. This CDR3 comprises 15 residues. The full variable domain, in which reference TRBV5-1 and TRBJ2-1 provide the parts outside the CDR3, is KAGVTQTPRYLIKTRGQQVTLSCSPISGHRSVSWYQQTPGQGLQFLFEYFSETQRNKGNFPGRFSGRQFSNSRSEMNVSTLELGDSALYLCASSLDGGANNEQFFGPGTRLTVL.

The chain recombines TRBV11-3 with TRBJ1-1, with no clear D. V shed 5 bases and J shed 2 bases, with 9 bases lying between them. Germline-derived CDR1 and CDR2 are SGHNT and YENEEA. The CDR3 has 13 amino acids. DNA of the CDR3: TGTGCCAGCAGCGCCTATCGAAACACTGAAGCTTTCTTT. Translated: CASSAYRNTEAFF.

This clone appeared once. V and J are TRBV6-5 and TRBJ2-2; D is unresolved. Germline-derived CDR1 and CDR2 are MNHEY and SVGAGI. Trimming stripped 6 bases from V and 4 bases from J, with 15 bases between. The CDR3 is 15 amino acids. CDR3 residues: CASRSSYGGTGELFF. The CDR3 coding sequence is TGTGCCAGCAGAAGTAGTTATGGTGGCACCGGGGAGCTGTTTTTT.

The chain links TRBV5-1 to TRBJ1-2, with D hard to call. V was shortened by 3 bases and J by 2 bases, with 5 bases between the two germline ends. The CDR3 spans 12 residues. CDR1 and CDR2 (germline): SGHRS, YFSETQ. CDR3 sequence: CASSSENYGYTF. DNA of the CDR3: TGCGCCAGCAGCTCCGAGAACTATGGCTACACCTTC.

The rearrangement uses TRBV6-1 and TRBJ2-7; the match to TRBD1 covers 8 bases. The length of the CDR3 is 15 residues. Per germline, CDR1 MNHNS and CDR2 SASEGT. Unmatched junction bases numbered 6, after V lost 2 bases and J lost 3 bases. CDR3 loop: CASSEYNGQGYEQYF. The CDR3 DNA follows: TGTGCCAGCAGTGAATATAATGGACAGGGCTACGAGCAGTACTTC.

The chain recombines TRBV7-9 with TRBJ1-2, with TRBD1 matching over 8 bases. This CDR3 is built from 13 residues. The V segment lost 3 bases and the J segment 4 bases; nucleotides outside the gene matches: 1. Germline assignment: CDR1 SEHNR and CDR2 FQNEAQ (reference sequence). CDR3 sequence (DNA): TGTGCCAGCAGCTTTGGACAGGGCTATGGCTACACCTTC. Translation gives CASSFGQGYGYTF.

V and J are TRBV7-2 and TRBJ2-7; 12 bases are a match to TRBD2. The germline CDR1 and CDR2 sequences are SGHTA and FQGNSA. The CDR3 is made up of 17 amino acids. V dropped 5 bases and J dropped 5; count of bases not matched to a gene: 13. CDR3 in DNA: TGTGCCAGCAGCGCTAGTAGCCTAGCGGGAGGGGTTGACGAGCAGTACTTC. Amino acid sequence: CASSASSLAGGVDEQYF.

The chain uses TRBV27 and TRBJ1-2; 8 bases agree with TRBD1. Germline CDR1 reads MNHEY; CDR2 reads SMNVEV (reference sequence). V shed 3 bases, J shed 5 bases, and the junction held 14 bases outside the gene matches. The CDR3 spans 17 residues. The CDR3 coding sequence is TGTGCCAGCAGTTTTTCGTCGGGACAGGCTTTTTGGTATGGCTACACCTTC. Translating gives CASSFSSGQAFWYGYTF.

The rearrangement joins TRBV4-1 to TRBJ2-3, with 12 bases aligning to TRBD2. V lost 1 base to trimming and J lost 7 bases; unmatched junction nucleotides: 9. CDR1 is MGHRA and CDR2 is YSYEKL in the germline V gene. The CDR3 covers 17 residues. The CDR3 sequence: CASSQGSSGGEWNTQYF. CDR3 in DNA: TGCGCCAGCAGCCAAGGTTCTAGCGGGGGGGAATGGAATACGCAGTATTTT.

This clone was observed once. This rearrangement joins TRBV5-6 to TRBJ2-7; 8 nucleotides match TRBD1. The germline gives CDR1 SGHDT, CDR2 YYEEEE. The CDR3 loop spans 15 amino acids. V lost 5 bases to trimming and J lost 3 bases; unmatched junction nucleotides: 10. This CDR3 is CASSTSGQALYEQYF. CDR3 sequence (DNA): TGTGCCAGCAGTACCTCGGGACAGGCCCTCTACGAGCAGTACTTC.

V usage is TRBV5-6 and J usage is TRBJ2-3; D may be TRBD2 (5 bases). The CDR3 contains 13 residues. V gave up 0 bases and J gave up 3 bases, with 5 bases separating them. Per germline, CDR1 SGHDT and CDR2 YYEEEE. The CDR3 protein is CASSLGGTDTQYF. DNA for the CDR3: TGTGCCAGCAGCTTGGGAGGGACAGATACGCAGTATTTT.

V and J are TRBV6-5 and TRBJ1-1; D might be TRBD1 (5 bases). The germline V and J ends were trimmed by 6 bases and 6 bases, with 11 bases remaining between them. CDR1 MNHEY and CDR2 SVGAGI come from the germline V gene. This CDR3 comprises 12 residues. The CDR3 region has the DNA TGTGCCAGCAGCACCCTGACAGCTGAAGCTTTCTTT. Its translation is CASSTLTAEAFF.

This clone was observed once. The rearrangement joins TRBV29-1 to TRBJ1-2; D is unclear. This CDR3 comprises 11 residues. The V and J ends lost 5 bases and 0 bases respectively, with 4 bases between them. Per germline, CDR1 SQVTM and CDR2 ANQGSEA. The CDR3 sequence: CSVSSNYGYTF. The CDR3 DNA follows: TGCAGCGTTTCGTCTAACTATGGCTACACCTTC.

This chain joins TRBV7-9 and TRBJ2-7, with a weak D call TRBD2 (5 bases). In germline, CDR1 is SEHNR, CDR2 FQNEAQ (reference sequence). Trimming pared 5 bases from V and 6 bases from J, leaving 20 bases between. The length of the CDR3 is 15 residues. CDR3 amino acids: CASSHGPGGGVEQYF. Written as DNA, the CDR3 is TGTGCCAGCAGCCACGGACCTGGAGGTGGCGTCGAGCAGTACTTC.

The rearrangement uses TRBV5-1 and TRBJ2-3; 14 nucleotides agree with TRBD2. Germline V CDR1 and CDR2: SGHRS, YFSETQ. V was clipped by 4 bases and J by 0 bases; unmatched bases: 7. The CDR3 is made up of 18 amino acids. The chain's CDR3 is CASSTTSGRAVSTDTQYF. CDR3 nucleotide sequence: TGCGCCAGCAGCACGACTAGCGGGAGGGCCGTCAGCACAGATACGCAGTATTTT.

V and J are TRBV4-1 and TRBJ1-5, with TRBD1 identical over 9 bases. From germline, CDR1 is MGHRA and CDR2 YSYEKL. V lost 6 bases to trimming and J lost 4 bases; unmatched junction nucleotides: 10. This CDR3 has 16 residues. CDR3 coding DNA: TGCGCCAGCAGTCAGGACAGGGGAGAGAGGAATCAGCCCCAGCATTTT. Protein sequence: CASSQDRGERNQPQHF.

The CDR3: CASSLRTGEQFF. DNA for the CDR3: TGCGCCAGCAGCCTCCGGACAGGTGAGCAGTTCTTC. J is TRBJ2-1 and V is TRBV5-1; 7 bases are a match to TRBD1. The CDR3 length is 12 residues. The ends lost 4 bases at V and 9 bases at J; junction bases unmatched: 4. Germline V CDR1 and CDR2: SGHRS, YFSETQ. The full variable domain, in which reference TRBV5-1 and TRBJ2-1 provide the parts outside the CDR3, is KAGVTQTPRYLIKTRGQQVTLSCSPISGHRSVSWYQQTPGQGLQFLFEYFSETQRNKGNFPGRFSGRQFSNSRSEMNVSTLELGDSALYLCASSLRTGEQFFGPGTRLTVL.

This sequence joins TRBV5-1 and TRBJ1-4, with a possible D match to TRBD1 (5 bases). This CDR3 is built from 16 residues. Between the trimmed V and J ends, which lost 0 bases and 2 bases, there was a span of 11 bases. In germline, CDR1 is SGHRS, CDR2 YFSETQ. CDR3: CASSLGAGLTNEKLFF. CDR3 nucleotides: TGCGCCAGCAGCTTGGGGGCAGGGCTGACTAATGAAAAACTGTTTTTT.

V and J are TRBV7-9 and TRBJ2-1; 10 positions agree with TRBD1. V lost 2 bases, J lost 8 bases, and 3 bases stayed unmatched. Per germline, CDR1 SEHNR and CDR2 FQNEAQ (reference sequence). CDR3 length equals 14 residues. The CDR3 sequence: CASSLTGTGDEQFF. The CDR3 coding sequence is TGTGCCAGCAGCTTAACCGGGACAGGGGATGAGCAGTTCTTC.

The gene calls are TRBV5-4 and TRBJ2-3; the match to TRBD2 covers 8 bases. Unmatched junction bases numbered 11, after V lost 4 bases and J lost 4 bases. Germline CDR1 SGHNT, CDR2 YYREEE (reference sequence). The CDR3 runs to 16 residues. The CDR3 loop reads CASSRPGLGSSDTQYF. The CDR3, as DNA: TGTGCCAGCAGCCGACCGGGACTAGGATCGTCAGATACGCAGTATTTT.

J is TRBJ2-7 and V is TRBV21-1; the D call TRBD2 from the table was never checked on the DNA. TRBV21-1 is a pseudogene. The CDR3 runs 15 residues. The CDR3 is CAKRFLSERDYEQYF. For the CDR3, the DNA is TGTGCCAAGCGTTTTCTGTCTGAGAGGGACTACGAGCAGTACTTC.